This T cell receptor beta chain came from a study of cytomegalovirus exposure and HLA in healthy donors. Germline CDR1 and CDR2: MNHEY and SMNVEV (reference sequence). The V gene end was trimmed by 6 bases and the J gene end by 4 bases; junction bases not matched to a gene: 12. The CDR3 has 16 amino acids. The PCR employed 60 Vbeta primers together with 13 Jbeta primers. Sequencing used immunoSEQ multiplex PCR; TCRdb keeps in-frame clones, though not all of them. Recorded for this sample: approximately 82,000 clones. The TCR sequence derives from a woman aged 60-70 years in good health and CMV-seronegative. The chain links TRBV27 to TRBJ2-3; TRBD2 matches 8 bases. Sequencing input: PBMCs. The CDR3 DNA follows: TGTGCCAGCAGCGAGACTAGCGCGGCTGCTTCAGATACGCAGTATTTT. It yields the protein CASSETSAAASDTQYF.